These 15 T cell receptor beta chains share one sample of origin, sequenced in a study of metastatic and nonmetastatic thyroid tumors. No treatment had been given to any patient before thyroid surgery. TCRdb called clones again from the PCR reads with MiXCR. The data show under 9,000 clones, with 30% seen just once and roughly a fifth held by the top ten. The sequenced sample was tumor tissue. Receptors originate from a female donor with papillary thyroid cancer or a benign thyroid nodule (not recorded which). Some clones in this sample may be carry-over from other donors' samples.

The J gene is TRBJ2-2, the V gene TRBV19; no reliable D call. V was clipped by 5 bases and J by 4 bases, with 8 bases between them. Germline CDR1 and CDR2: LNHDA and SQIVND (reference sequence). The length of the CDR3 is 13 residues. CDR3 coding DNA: TGTGCCAGTAGTGGGGTGCGCACCGGGGAGCTGTTTTTT. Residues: CASSGVRTGELFF.

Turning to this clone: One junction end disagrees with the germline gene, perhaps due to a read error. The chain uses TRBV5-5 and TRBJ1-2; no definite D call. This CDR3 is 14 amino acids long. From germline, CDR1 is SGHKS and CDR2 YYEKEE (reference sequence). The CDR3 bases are TGTGCCAGCAGCCCCGGGATAGGGATTCATGGCTGCACCTTC. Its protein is CASSPGIGIHGCTF.

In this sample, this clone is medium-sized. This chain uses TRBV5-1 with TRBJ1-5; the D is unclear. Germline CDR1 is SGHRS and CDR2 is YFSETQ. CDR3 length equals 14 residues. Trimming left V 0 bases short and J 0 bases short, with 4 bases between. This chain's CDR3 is CASSLDFSNQPQHF. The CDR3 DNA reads TGCGCCAGCAGCTTGGACTTTAGCAATCAGCCCCAGCATTTT.

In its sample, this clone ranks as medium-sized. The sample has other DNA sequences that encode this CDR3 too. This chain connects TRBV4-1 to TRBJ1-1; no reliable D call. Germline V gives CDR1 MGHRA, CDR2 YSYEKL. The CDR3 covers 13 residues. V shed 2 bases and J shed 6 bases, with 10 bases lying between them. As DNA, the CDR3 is TGCGCCAGCAGCCAAACAGAAGCGGCTGAAGCTTTCTTT. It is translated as CASSQTEAAEAFF.

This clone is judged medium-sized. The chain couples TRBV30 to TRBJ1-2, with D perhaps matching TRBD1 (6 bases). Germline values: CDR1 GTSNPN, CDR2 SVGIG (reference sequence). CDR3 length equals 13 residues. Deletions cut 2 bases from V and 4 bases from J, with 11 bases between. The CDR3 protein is CAWSSGATYGYTF. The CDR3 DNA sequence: TGTGCCTGGAGTTCGGGGGCGACCTATGGCTACACCTTC. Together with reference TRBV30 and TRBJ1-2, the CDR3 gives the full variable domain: SQTIHQWPATLVQPVGSPLSLECTVEGTSNPNLYWYRQAAGRGLQLLFYSVGIGQISSEVPQNLSASRPQDRQFILSSKKLLLSDSGFYLCAWSSGATYGYTFGSGTRLTVV.

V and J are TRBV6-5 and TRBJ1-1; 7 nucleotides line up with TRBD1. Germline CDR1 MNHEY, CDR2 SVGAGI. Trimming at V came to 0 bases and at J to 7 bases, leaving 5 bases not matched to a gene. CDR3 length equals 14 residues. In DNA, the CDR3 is TGTGCCAGCAGTTACTCGACCCCAGGGGGTGAAGCTTTCTTT. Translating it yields CASSYSTPGGEAFF.

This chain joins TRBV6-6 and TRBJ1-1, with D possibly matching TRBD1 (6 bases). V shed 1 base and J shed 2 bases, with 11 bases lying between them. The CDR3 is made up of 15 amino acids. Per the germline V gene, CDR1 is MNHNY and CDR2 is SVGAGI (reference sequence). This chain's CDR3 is CASSYFGGLNTEAFF. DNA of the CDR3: TGTGCCAGCAGTTACTTTGGGGGGCTAAACACTGAAGCTTTCTTT.

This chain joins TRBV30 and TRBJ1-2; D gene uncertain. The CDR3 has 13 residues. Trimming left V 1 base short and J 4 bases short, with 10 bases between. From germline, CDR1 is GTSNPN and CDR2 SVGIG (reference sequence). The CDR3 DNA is TGTGCCTGGAGTGAAGGACTGACCTATGGCTACACCTTC. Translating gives CAWSEGLTYGYTF. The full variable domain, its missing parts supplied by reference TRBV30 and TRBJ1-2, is SQTIHQWPATLVQPVGSPLSLECTVEGTSNPNLYWYRQAAGRGLQLLFYSVGIGQISSEVPQNLSASRPQDRQFILSSKKLLLSDSGFYLCAWSEGLTYGYTFGSGTRLTVV.

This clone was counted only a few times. CDR3 region: CASRLSNTGELFF. As DNA, the CDR3 is TGTGCCAGCAGATTATCGAACACCGGGGAGCTGTTTTTT. The chain links TRBV6-6 to TRBJ2-2; D ambiguous. The V gene's germline CDR1 is MNHNY and CDR2 SVGAGI (reference sequence). This CDR3 contains 13 residues. V was cut by 6 bases and J by 0 bases, with 5 bases left in between.

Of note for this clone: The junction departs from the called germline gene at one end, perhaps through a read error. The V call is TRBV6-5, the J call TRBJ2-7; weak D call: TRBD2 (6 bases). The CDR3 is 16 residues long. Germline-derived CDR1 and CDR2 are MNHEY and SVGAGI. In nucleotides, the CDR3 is TGTGCCCGCAGTTATTCTCGGAGGGTAGGGGTTAGGGAGCAGTACTTC. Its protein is CARSYSRRVGVREQYF.

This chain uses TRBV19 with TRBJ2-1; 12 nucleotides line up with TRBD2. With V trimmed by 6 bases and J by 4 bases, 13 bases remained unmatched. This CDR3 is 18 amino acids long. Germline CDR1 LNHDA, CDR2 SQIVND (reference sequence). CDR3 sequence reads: CASRLAGGSFGTYNEQFF. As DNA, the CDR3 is TGTGCCAGTAGACTAGCGGGGGGCTCCTTTGGGACGTACAATGAGCAGTTCTTC.

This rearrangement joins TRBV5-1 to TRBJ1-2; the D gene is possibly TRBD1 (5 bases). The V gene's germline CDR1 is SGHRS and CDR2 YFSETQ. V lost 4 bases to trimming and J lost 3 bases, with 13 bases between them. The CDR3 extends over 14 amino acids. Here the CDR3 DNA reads TGCGCCAGCAGCCGGGTGGGGGTGGACTATGGCTACACCTTC. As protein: CASSRVGVDYGYTF.

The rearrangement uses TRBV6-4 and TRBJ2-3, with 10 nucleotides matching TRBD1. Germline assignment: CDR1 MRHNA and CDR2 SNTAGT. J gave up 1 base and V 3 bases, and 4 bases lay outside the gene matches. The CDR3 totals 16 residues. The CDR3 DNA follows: TGTGCCAGCAGTGAATCCGGGACAGGGGGCACAGATACGCAGTATTTT. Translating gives CASSESGTGGTDTQYF.

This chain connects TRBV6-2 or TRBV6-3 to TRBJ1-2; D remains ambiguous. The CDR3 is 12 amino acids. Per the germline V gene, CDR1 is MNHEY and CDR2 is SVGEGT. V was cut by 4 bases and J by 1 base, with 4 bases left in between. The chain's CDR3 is CASSSYNYGYTF. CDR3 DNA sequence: TGTGCCAGCAGTTCTTATAACTATGGCTACACCTTC.

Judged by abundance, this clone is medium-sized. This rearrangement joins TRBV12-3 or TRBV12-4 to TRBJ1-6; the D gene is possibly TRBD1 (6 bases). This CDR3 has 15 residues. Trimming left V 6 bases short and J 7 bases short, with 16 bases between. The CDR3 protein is CASRKGDYGNSPLHF. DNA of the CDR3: TGTGCCAGCAGGAAGGGGGACTATGGCAATTCACCCCTCCACTTT.